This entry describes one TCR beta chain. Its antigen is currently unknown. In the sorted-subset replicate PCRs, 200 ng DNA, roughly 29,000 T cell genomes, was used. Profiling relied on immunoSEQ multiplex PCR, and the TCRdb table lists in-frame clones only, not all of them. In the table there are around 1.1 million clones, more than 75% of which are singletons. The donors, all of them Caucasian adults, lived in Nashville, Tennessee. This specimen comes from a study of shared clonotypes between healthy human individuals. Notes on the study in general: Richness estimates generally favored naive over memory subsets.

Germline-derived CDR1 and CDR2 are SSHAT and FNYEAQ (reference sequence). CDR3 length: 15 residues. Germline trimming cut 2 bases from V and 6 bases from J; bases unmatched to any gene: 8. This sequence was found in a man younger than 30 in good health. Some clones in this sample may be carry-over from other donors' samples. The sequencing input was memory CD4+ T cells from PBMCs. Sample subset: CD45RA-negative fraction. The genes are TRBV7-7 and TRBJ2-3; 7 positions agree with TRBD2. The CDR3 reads CASSLSTSVGDTQYF. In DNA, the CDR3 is TGTGCCAGCAGCTTATCCACTAGCGTGGGGGATACGCAGTATTTT.